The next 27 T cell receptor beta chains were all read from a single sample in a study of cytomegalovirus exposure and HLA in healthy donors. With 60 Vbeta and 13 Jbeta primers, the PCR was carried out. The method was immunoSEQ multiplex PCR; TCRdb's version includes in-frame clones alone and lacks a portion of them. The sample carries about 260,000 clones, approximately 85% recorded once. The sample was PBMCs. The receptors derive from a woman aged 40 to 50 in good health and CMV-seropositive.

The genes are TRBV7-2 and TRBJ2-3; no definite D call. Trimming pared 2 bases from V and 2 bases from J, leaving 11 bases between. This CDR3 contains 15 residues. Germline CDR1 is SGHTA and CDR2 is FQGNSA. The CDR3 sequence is CASSLQSGYTDTQYF. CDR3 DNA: TGTGCCAGCAGCTTACAGTCAGGTTACACAGATACGCAGTATTTT.

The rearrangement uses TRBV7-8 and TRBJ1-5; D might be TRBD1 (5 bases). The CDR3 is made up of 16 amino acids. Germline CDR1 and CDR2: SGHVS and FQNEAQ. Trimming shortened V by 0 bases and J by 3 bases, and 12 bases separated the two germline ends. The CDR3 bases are TGTGCCAGCAGCTTAGCTCAGGGCCTAGTCAATCAGCCCCAGCATTTT. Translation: CASSLAQGLVNQPQHF. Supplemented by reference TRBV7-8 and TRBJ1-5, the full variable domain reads GAGVSQSPRYKVAKRGQDVALRCDPISGHVSLFWYQQALGQGPEFLTYFQNEAQLDKSGLPSDRFFAERPEGSVSTLKIQRTQQEDSAVYLCASSLAQGLVNQPQHFGDGTRLSIL.

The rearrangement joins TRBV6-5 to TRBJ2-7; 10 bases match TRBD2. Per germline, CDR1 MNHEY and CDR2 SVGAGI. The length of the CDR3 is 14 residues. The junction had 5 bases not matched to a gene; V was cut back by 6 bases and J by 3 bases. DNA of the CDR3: TGTGCCAGCAGACTAGCGGGACCCAGCTACGAGCAGTACTTC. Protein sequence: CASRLAGPSYEQYF.

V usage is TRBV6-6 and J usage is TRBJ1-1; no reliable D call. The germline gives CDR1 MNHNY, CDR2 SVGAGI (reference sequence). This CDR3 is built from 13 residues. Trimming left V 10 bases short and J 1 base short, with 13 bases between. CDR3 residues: CATTEQPNTEAFF. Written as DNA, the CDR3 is TGTGCCACCACAGAACAACCGAACACTGAAGCTTTCTTT.

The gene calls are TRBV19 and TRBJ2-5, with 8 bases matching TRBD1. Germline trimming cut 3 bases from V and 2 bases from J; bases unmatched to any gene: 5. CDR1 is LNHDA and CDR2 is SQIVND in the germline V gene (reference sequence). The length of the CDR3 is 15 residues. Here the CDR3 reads CASSIDRGSQETQYF. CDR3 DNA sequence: TGTGCCAGTAGTATCGACAGGGGAAGTCAAGAGACCCAGTACTTC.

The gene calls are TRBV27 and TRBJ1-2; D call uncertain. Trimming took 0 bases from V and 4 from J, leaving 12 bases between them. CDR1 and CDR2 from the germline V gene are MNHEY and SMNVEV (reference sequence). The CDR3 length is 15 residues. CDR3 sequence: CASSLSKPGGYGYTF. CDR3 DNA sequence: TGTGCCAGCAGTTTATCGAAGCCGGGAGGCTATGGCTACACCTTC.

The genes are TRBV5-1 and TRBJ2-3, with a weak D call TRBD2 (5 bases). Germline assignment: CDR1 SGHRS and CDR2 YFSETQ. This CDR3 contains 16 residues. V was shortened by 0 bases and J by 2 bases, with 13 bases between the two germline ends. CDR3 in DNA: TGCGCCAGCAGCTTGGTAGAGCGGTCGACCACAGATACGCAGTATTTT. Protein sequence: CASSLVERSTTDTQYF.

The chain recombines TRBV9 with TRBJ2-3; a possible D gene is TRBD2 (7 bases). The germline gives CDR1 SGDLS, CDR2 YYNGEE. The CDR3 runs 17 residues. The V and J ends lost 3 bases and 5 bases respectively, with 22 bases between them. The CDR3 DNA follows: TGTGCCAGCAGCGAGGGGGTACTAGCGCCTCCGGGAGATACGCAGTATTTT. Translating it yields CASSEGVLAPPGDTQYF.

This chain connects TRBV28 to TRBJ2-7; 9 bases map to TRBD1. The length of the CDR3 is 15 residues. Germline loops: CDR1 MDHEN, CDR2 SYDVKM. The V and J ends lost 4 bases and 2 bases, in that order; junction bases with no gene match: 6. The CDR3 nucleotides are TGTGCCAGCAGTTCATCGGACAGGGGAACCTACGAGCAGTACTTC. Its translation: CASSSSDRGTYEQYF.

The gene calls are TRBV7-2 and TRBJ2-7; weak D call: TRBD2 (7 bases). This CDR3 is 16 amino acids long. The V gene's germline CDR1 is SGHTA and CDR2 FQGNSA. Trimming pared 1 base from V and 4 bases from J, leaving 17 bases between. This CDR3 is CASSLVSGRGQYEQYF. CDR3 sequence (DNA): TGTGCCAGCAGCTTAGTCTCGGGGAGGGGACAATACGAGCAGTACTTC.

The CDR3 sequence is CAILGRRGTGELFF. The CDR3, as DNA: TGTGCCATCTTGGGGAGGCGAGGCACCGGGGAGCTGTTTTTT. V is TRBV7-2 and J is TRBJ2-2, with D perhaps TRBD2 (6 bases). Germline CDR1 SGHTA, CDR2 FQGNSA. The CDR3 extends over 14 amino acids. The germline V and J ends were trimmed by 10 bases and 4 bases, with 16 bases remaining between them.

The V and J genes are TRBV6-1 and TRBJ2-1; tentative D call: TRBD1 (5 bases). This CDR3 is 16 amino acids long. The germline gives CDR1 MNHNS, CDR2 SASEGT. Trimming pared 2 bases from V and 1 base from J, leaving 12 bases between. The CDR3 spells CASSEIGQGSYNEQFF. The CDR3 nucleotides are TGTGCCAGCAGTGAAATAGGGCAGGGTTCCTACAATGAGCAGTTCTTC.

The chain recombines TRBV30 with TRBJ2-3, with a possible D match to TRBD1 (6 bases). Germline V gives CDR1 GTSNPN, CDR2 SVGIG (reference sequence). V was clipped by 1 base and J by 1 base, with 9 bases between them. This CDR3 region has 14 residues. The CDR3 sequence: CAWSAAGGTDTQYF. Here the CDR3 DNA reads TGTGCCTGGAGTGCCGCAGGGGGCACAGATACGCAGTATTTT.

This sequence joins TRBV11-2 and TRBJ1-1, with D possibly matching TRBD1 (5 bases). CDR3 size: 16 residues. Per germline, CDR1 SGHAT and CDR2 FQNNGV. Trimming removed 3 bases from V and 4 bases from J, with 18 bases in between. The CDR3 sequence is CASSFWTLRGGTEAFF. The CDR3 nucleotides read TGTGCCAGCAGCTTTTGGACACTTCGGGGGGGCACTGAAGCTTTCTTT. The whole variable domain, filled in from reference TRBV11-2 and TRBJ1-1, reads EAGVAQSPRYKIIEKRQSVAFWCNPISGHATLYWYQQILGQGPKLLIQFQNNGVVDDSQLPKDRFSAERLKGVDSTLKIQPAKLEDSAVYLCASSFWTLRGGTEAFFGQGTRLTVV.

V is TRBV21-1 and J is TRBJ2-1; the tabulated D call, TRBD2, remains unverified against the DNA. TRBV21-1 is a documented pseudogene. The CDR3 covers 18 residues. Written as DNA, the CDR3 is TGTGCCAGCAGCAAAGGTTCGCTAGCGGGAGTTTGTAGCAATGAGCAGTTCTTC. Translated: CASSKGSLAGVCSNEQFF.

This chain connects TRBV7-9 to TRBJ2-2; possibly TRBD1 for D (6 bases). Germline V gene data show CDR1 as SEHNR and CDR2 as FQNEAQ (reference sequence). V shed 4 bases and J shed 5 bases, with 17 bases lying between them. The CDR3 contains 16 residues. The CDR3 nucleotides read TGTGCCAGCAGCTCCACCCGGGACAAGCTGACCGGGGAGCTGTTTTTT. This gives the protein CASSSTRDKLTGELFF.

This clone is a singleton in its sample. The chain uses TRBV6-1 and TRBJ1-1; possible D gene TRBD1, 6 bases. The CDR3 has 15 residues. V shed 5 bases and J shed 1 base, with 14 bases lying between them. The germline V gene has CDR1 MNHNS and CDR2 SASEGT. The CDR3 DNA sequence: TGTGCCAGCAGTCCGTTTGGACAGTCGAACACTGAAGCTTTCTTT. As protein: CASSPFGQSNTEAFF.

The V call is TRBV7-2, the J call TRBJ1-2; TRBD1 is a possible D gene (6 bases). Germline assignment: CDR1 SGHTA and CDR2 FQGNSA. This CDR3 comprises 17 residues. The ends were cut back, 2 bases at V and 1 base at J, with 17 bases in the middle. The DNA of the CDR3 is TGTGCCAGCAGCTTACAATCAGGGCAGGGGATTAACTATGGCTACACCTTC. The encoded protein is CASSLQSGQGINYGYTF.

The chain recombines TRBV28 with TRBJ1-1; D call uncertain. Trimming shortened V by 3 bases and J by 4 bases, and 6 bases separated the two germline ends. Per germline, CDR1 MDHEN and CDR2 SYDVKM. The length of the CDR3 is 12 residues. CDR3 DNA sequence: TGTGCCAGCAGTTTCCGGGGCACTGAAGCTTTCTTT. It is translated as CASSFRGTEAFF.

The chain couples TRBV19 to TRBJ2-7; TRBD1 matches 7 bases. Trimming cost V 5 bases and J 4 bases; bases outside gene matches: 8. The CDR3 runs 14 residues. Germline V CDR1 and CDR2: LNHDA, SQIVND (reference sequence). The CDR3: CASSEITGDYEQYF. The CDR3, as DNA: TGTGCCAGTAGTGAGATAACAGGGGATTACGAGCAGTACTTC.

The CDR3 spells CASSLTRDTDTQYF. The CDR3 DNA follows: TGCGCCAGCAGCTTGACGCGGGACACAGATACGCAGTATTTT. The V gene is TRBV5-1, the J gene TRBJ2-3, with a possible D match to TRBD2 (6 bases). CDR3 length: 14 residues. Germline lookup yields CDR1 SGHRS and CDR2 YFSETQ. Trimming left V 1 base short and J 2 bases short, with 8 bases between.

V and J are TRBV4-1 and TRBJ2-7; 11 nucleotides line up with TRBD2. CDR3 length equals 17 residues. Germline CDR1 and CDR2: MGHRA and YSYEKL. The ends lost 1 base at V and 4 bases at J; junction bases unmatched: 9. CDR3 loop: CASSQGVASGRIYEQYF. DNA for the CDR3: TGCGCCAGCAGCCAAGGGGTCGCTAGCGGGAGGATATACGAGCAGTACTTC.

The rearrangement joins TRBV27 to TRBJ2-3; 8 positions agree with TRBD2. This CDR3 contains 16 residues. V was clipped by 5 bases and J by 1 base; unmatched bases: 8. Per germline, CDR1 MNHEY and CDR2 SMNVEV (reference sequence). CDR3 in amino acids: CASSRGLAGRTDTQYF. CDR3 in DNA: TGTGCCAGCAGTCGCGGACTAGCAGGGCGCACAGATACGCAGTATTTT.

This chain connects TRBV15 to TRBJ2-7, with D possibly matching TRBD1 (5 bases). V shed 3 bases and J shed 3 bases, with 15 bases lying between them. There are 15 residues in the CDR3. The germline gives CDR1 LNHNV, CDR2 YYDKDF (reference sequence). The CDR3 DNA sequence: TGTGCCACCAGCAGTACGGCGGAAGGGGTCTACGAGCAGTACTTC. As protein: CATSSTAEGVYEQYF.

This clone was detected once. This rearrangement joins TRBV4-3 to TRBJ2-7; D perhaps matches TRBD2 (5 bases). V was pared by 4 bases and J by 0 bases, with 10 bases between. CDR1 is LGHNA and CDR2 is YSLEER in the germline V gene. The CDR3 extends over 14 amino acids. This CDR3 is CASSPSGGSYEQYF. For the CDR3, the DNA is TGCGCCAGCAGCCCCAGCGGAGGCTCCTACGAGCAGTACTTC.

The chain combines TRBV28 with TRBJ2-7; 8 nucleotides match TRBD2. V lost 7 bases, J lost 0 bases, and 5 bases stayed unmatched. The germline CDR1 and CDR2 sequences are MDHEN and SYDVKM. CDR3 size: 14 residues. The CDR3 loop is CASISAGVSYEQYF. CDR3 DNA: TGTGCCAGCATATCAGCGGGAGTCTCCTACGAGCAGTACTTC.

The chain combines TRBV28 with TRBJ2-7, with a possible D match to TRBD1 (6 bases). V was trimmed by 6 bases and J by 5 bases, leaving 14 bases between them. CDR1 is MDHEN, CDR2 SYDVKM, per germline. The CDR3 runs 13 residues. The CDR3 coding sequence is TGTGCCAGCAGCCTCCAGGGGCGAAACGAGCAGTACTTC. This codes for CASSLQGRNEQYF. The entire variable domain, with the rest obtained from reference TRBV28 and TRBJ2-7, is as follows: DVKVTQSSRYLVKRTGEKVFLECVQDMDHENMFWYRQDPGLGLRLIYFSYDVKMKEKGDIPEGYSVSREKKERFSLILESASTNQTSMYLCASSLQGRNEQYFGPGTRLTVT.